This TCR beta chain was sequenced in a study of cytomegalovirus exposure and HLA in healthy donors. This clone has more than one count but fewer than ten. The PCR had 60 Vbeta and 13 Jbeta primers. Data came from immunoSEQ multiplex PCR; TCRdb stores just in-frame clones and leaves some out. The sample yields roughly 160,000 clones, 77% seen once. The CDR3 length is 13 residues. Germline CDR1 reads WSHSY; CDR2 reads SAAADI. V dropped 7 bases and J dropped 4 bases, with 10 bases sitting between them. This rearrangement joins TRBV10-2 to TRBJ2-2; maybe TRBD2 (6 bases). The receptor was derived from a woman under 40 in good health and CMV-seronegative. Sample: PBMCs. Here the CDR3 reads CASKRESTGELFF. The DNA of the CDR3 is TGCGCCAGCAAACGGGAGTCCACCGGGGAGCTGTTTTTT.